Below, 11 T cell receptor beta chains from the same sample are listed, as sequenced in a study of CD8+CD57+ T cells in acquired aplastic anemia. It was genomic DNA that served as the template for profiling TCR beta VDJ and CDR3. TCRdb processed the reads anew with MiXCR; each CDR3 protein has one entry. The data show 150,000 to 200,000 distinct CDR3 sequences, about 64% seen once. The source material was sorted CD4+, CD8+, or CD8+CD57+ T cells (not recorded which) from PBMCs. The receptor source for this set is a human donor with severe aplastic anemia or a healthy control (not recorded which).

The V gene is TRBV7-6, the J gene TRBJ1-1; D uncertain. CDR1 SGHVS and CDR2 FNYEAQ come from the germline V gene. The CDR3 runs 15 residues. V was trimmed by 4 bases and J by 5 bases, leaving 17 bases between them. DNA for the CDR3: TGTGCCAGCAGCTCCACCGACGAGGGAGATACTGAAGCTTTCTTT. Protein sequence: CASSSTDEGDTEAFF.

This chain uses TRBV2 with TRBJ2-7; D gene uncertain. Per the germline V gene, CDR1 is SNHLY and CDR2 is FYNNEI. V was clipped by 6 bases and J by 0 bases, with 12 bases between them. The CDR3 length is 14 residues. The CDR3 DNA is TGTGCCAGCAGAACCGAACCGGCCTCCTACGAGCAGTACTTC. It specifies CASRTEPASYEQYF.

The chain couples TRBV20-1 to TRBJ2-5; 10 nucleotides align to TRBD2. Germline CDR1 and CDR2: DFQATT and SNEGSKA (reference sequence). The junction had 10 bases not matched to a gene; V was cut back by 5 bases and J by 4 bases. The CDR3 has 15 residues. DNA of the CDR3: TGCAGTGCTCTGGCACTAGCGGGGCGGGCAGAGACCCAGTACTTC. It translates to CSALALAGRAETQYF.

V gene TRBV6-1 combines with J gene TRBJ1-6; TRBD1 matches 9 bases. The CDR3 runs 14 residues. Per the germline V gene, CDR1 is MNHNS and CDR2 is SASEGT. The ends lost 6 bases at V and 6 bases at J; junction bases unmatched: 3. In DNA form, the CDR3 reads TGTGCCAGCAGGGGACAGGGTGGTAATTCACCCCTCCACTTT. It encodes CASRGQGGNSPLHF.

The rearrangement links TRBV28 to TRBJ1-4, with TRBD1 as a possible D gene (5 bases). Germline V gene data show CDR1 as MDHEN and CDR2 as SYDVKM. With 6 bases removed from V and 6 bases from J, the gap between germline ends came to 17 bases. The CDR3 loop spans 15 amino acids. CDR3 bases: TGTGCCAGCAGCTCTAGCCAGGGCCTATATGAAAAACTGTTTTTT. Amino acids: CASSSSQGLYEKLFF.

The rearrangement links TRBV20-1 to TRBJ2-1, with D uncertain. Trimming removed 6 bases from V and 0 bases from J, with 15 bases in between. The CDR3 contains 15 residues. Per germline, CDR1 DFQATT and CDR2 SNEGSKA (reference sequence). CDR3 amino acids: CSAQLLLSSYNEQFF. For the CDR3, the DNA is TGCAGTGCCCAGCTTCTCCTAAGCTCCTACAATGAGCAGTTCTTC.

The chain recombines TRBV25-1 with TRBJ1-2; 11 nucleotides align to TRBD1. The CDR3 totals 14 residues. Trimming cost V 7 bases and J 4 bases; bases outside gene matches: 5. Germline V gene data show CDR1 as MGHDK and CDR2 as SYGVNS. CDR3 sequence: CASTSGTGGYGYTF. Here the CDR3 DNA reads TGTGCCAGCACCTCTGGGACAGGGGGCTATGGCTACACCTTC.

V and J are TRBV2 and TRBJ2-2; D call uncertain. Per the germline V gene, CDR1 is SNHLY and CDR2 is FYNNEI. The CDR3 is 16 amino acids. Trimming shortened V by 1 base and J by 6 bases, and 15 bases separated the two germline ends. CDR3 region: CASSEVGSPRAGELFF. The CDR3 DNA is TGTGCCAGCAGTGAAGTGGGAAGCCCTAGGGCCGGGGAGCTGTTTTTT.

The V gene is TRBV25-1, the J gene TRBJ2-1; no reliable D call. Looked up from germline, CDR1 is MGHDK and CDR2 is SYGVNS. The CDR3 sequence is 13 residues long. V dropped 0 bases and J dropped 15 bases, with 15 bases sitting between them. For the CDR3, the DNA is TGTGCCAGCAGTGAATATAATAGTGATGGAAGGTTCTTC. Translating it yields CASSEYNSDGRFF.

The genes are TRBV7-8 and TRBJ2-3; 7 bases are shared with TRBD1. V gave up 5 bases and J gave up 0 bases; unmatched junction bases: 20. The CDR3 length is 20 residues. Germline V gene data show CDR1 as SGHVS and CDR2 as FQNEAQ. CDR3 nucleotides: TGTGCCAGCAGCCCCTTTAGGGTTCATTTGCGGACAGGTAGCACAGATACGCAGTATTTT. Its protein is CASSPFRVHLRTGSTDTQYF.

This sequence joins TRBV20-1 and TRBJ2-7; a possible D gene is TRBD1 (6 bases). This CDR3 comprises 15 residues. Trimming pared 6 bases from V and 0 bases from J, leaving 18 bases between. Germline V lookup: CDR1 DFQATT, CDR2 SNEGSKA (reference sequence). The CDR3 sequence: CSAEGRDTSSYEQYF. CDR3 DNA: TGCAGTGCCGAGGGCCGGGACACTAGCTCCTACGAGCAGTACTTC.